The present T cell receptor beta chain was sequenced within a study of blood T cell repertoires in COVID-19. The repertoire was sequenced with immunoSEQ multiplex PCR; TCRdb's copy has only in-frame clones and lacks some. Found here are tens of thousands of clones, 85% of them singletons; the top ten hold nearly 3.5%. V gave up 4 bases and J gave up 0 bases, with 6 bases separating them. The CDR3 loop spans 14 amino acids. In germline, CDR1 is LGHDT, CDR2 YNNKEL (reference sequence). The sequencing input was peripheral blood. This receptor was obtained from a man aged 50-59 years with acute or convalescent COVID-19. The chain carries TRBV3-1 (or the pseudogene TRBV3-2) and TRBJ2-2, with D uncertain. CDR3 amino acids: CASSPTTNTGELFF. Here the CDR3 DNA reads TGTGCCAGCAGCCCAACTACGAACACCGGGGAGCTGTTTTTT.